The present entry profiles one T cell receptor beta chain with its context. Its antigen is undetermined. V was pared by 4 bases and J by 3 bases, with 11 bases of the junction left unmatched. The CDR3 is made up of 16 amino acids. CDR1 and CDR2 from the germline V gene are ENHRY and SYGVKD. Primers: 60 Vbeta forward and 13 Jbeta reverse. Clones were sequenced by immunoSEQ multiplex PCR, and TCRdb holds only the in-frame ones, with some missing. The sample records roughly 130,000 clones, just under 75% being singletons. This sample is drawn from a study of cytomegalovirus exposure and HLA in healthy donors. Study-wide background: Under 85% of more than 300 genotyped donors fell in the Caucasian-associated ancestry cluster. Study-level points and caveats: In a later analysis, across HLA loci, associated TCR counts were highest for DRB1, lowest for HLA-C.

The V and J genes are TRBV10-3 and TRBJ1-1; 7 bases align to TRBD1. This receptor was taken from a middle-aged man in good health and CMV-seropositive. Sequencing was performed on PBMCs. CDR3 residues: CAISGPPTGQDTEAFF. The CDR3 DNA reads TGTGCCATCAGTGGCCCGCCGACAGGGCAGGACACTGAAGCTTTCTTT.